This T cell receptor beta chain is drawn from a study of control samples from healthy donors and cancer patients. Sequencing was performed with immunoSEQ multiplex PCR; in TCRdb, only in-frame clones are kept and a portion is missing. The table records under 150,000 clones, 75% to 90% of them present only once. CDR1 SQVTM and CDR2 ANQGSEA come from the germline V gene. The CDR3 sequence is 12 residues long. Deletions cut 7 bases from V and 1 base from J, with 10 bases between. This clone was picked up one time. Sequencing was done on a sample of blood. The sequence came from a woman under 40 in good health. V gene TRBV29-1 combines with J gene TRBJ1-1; D unclear. The CDR3 region has the DNA TGCAGCGGAAAACAAACGAACACTGAAGCTTTCTTT. This translates into CSGKQTNTEAFF.